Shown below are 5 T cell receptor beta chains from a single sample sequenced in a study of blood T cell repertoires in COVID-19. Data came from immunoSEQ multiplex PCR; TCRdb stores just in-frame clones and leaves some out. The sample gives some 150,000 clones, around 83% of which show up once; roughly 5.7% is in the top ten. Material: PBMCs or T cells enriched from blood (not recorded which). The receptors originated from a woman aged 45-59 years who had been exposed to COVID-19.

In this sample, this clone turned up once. The CDR3 nucleotides read TGTGCCAGCGGAACAGGGGTCAAGACCCAGTACTTC. This encodes CASGTGVKTQYF. This chain connects TRBV2 to TRBJ2-5, with TRBD1 identical over 7 bases. The CDR3 runs to 12 residues. V lost 8 bases and J lost 6; bases outside the gene matches: 6. CDR1 is SNHLY, CDR2 FYNNEI, per germline.

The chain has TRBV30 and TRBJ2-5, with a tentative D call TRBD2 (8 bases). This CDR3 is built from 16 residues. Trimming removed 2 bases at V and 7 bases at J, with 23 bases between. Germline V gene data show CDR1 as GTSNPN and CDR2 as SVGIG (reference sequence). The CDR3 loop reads CAWSTTRTSRGGTQYF. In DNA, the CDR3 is TGTGCCTGGAGTACGACCAGGACTAGCAGGGGGGGGACCCAGTACTTC.

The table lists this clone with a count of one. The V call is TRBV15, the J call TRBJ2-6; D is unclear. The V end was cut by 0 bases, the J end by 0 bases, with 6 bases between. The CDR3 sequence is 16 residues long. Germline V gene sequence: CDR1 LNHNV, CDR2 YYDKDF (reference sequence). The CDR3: CATSRDTSSGANVLTF. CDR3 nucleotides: TGTGCCACCAGCAGAGATACAAGCTCTGGGGCCAACGTCCTGACTTTC. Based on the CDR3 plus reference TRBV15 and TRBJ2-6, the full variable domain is DAMVIQNPRYQVTQFGKPVTLSCSQTLNHNVMYWYQQKSSQAPKLLFHYYDKDFNNEADTPDNFQSRRPNTSFCFLDIRSPGLGDTAMYLCATSRDTSSGANVLTFGAGSRLTVL.

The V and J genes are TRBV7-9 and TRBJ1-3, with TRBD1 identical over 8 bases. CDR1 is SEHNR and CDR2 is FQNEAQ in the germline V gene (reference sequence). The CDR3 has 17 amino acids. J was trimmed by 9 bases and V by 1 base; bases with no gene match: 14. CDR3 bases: TGTGCCAGCAGCTTAGTAGGACAGGGTCGGCGCCTGGGCACCATATATTTT. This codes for CASSLVGQGRRLGTIYF.

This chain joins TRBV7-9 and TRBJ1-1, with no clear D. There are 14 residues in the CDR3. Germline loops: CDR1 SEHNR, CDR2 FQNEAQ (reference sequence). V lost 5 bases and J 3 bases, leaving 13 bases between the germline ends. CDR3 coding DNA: TGTGCCAGCAGCGCGGGGTCGGGTTACACTGAAGCTTTCTTT. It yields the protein CASSAGSGYTEAFF. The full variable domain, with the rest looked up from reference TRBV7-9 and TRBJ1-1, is DTGVSQNPRHKITKRGQNVTFRCDPISEHNRLYWYRQTLGQGPEFLTYFQNEAQLEKSRLLSDRFSAERPKGSFSTLEIQRTEQGDSAMYLCASSAGSGYTEAFFGQGTRLTVV.